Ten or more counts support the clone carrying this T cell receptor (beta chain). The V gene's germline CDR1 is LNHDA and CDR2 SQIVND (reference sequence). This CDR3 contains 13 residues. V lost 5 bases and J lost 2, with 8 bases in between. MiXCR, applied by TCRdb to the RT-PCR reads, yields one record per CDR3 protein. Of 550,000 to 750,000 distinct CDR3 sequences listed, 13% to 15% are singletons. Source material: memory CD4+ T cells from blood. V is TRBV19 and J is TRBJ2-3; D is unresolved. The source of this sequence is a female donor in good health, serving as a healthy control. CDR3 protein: CASSPQATDTQYF. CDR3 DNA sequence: TGTGCCAGTAGTCCCCAGGCCACAGATACGCAGTATTTT.